This T cell receptor (beta chain) was recovered during a study of shared clonotypes between healthy human individuals. General study findings and limits: Researchers sampled only blood; tissue repertoires likely differ.

The CDR3 is made up of 16 amino acids. CDR1 is SGHDN, CDR2 FVKESK, per germline. V dropped 0 bases and J dropped 6 bases, with 15 bases sitting between them. Produced via immunoSEQ multiplex PCR; TCRdb's table is partial and in-frame only. The data hold some 1,600,000 clones, with around 98% observed a single time. This clone has a single count. The antigen is unknown. This chain uses TRBV14 with TRBJ2-1; D call uncertain. This receptor was taken from a man aged 25 to 40 in good health. The sequencing input was naive CD4+ T cells sorted from blood. The subset here: CD45RA+ positively selected. The CDR3 region is CASSQEGGPKANEQFF. Written as DNA, the CDR3 is TGTGCCAGCAGCCAAGAAGGTGGCCCAAAGGCCAATGAGCAGTTCTTC.